The 18 T cell receptor beta chains listed next were all sequenced from one sample in a study of cytomegalovirus exposure and HLA in healthy donors. Clones were sequenced by immunoSEQ multiplex PCR, and TCRdb holds only the in-frame ones, with some missing. The table lists 150,000 to 250,000 clones, 84% of them singletons. The source material was PBMCs. The source of these receptors is a woman in her twenties or thirties in good health and CMV-seropositive.

The CDR3: CASSALQGAETEAFF. The CDR3 DNA reads as TGTGCCAGCAGCGCTTTACAGGGGGCGGAAACTGAAGCTTTCTTT. V gene TRBV9 combines with J gene TRBJ1-1, with 9 bases fitting TRBD1. In germline, CDR1 is SGDLS, CDR2 YYNGEE. The V gene end was trimmed by 3 bases and the J gene end by 5 bases; junction bases not matched to a gene: 8. CDR3 length: 15 amino acids. Full variable domain (missing parts from reference TRBV9 and TRBJ1-1): DSGVTQTPKHLITATGQRVTLRCSPRSGDLSVYWYQQSLDQGLQFLIQYYNGEERAKGNILERFSAQQFPDLHSELNLSSLELGDSALYFCASSALQGAETEAFFGQGTRLTVV.

This chain joins TRBV28 and TRBJ2-7; D not certain. The germline CDR1 and CDR2 sequences are MDHEN and SYDVKM. V lost 5 bases and J 3 bases, leaving 11 bases between the germline ends. The CDR3 sequence is 13 residues long. CDR3 residues: CASSRQTFYEQYF. In nucleotides, the CDR3 is TGTGCCAGCAGTCGCCAAACATTCTACGAGCAGTACTTC.

The chain is built from TRBV6-6 and TRBJ1-2; TRBD1 might be the D (6 bases). The CDR3 covers 15 residues. Per the germline V gene, CDR1 is MNHNY and CDR2 is SVGAGI (reference sequence). The germline V and J ends were trimmed by 2 bases and 5 bases, with 15 bases remaining between them. The DNA for the CDR3 is TGTGCCAGCAGTTACGGTCTAGGGGGGGAGTATGGCTACACCTTC. Protein sequence: CASSYGLGGEYGYTF.

V gene TRBV9 combines with J gene TRBJ2-1, with 9 bases fitting TRBD2. Germline CDR1 SGDLS, CDR2 YYNGEE. The CDR3 runs 16 residues. The trim removed 3 bases at V and 2 bases at J, leaving 6 bases unmatched. CDR3 DNA: TGTGCCAGCAGCGGGTCGAGCGGGAGGACCTACAATGAGCAGTTCTTC. Translating gives CASSGSSGRTYNEQFF. The full variable domain, completed using reference TRBV9 and TRBJ2-1, is DSGVTQTPKHLITATGQRVTLRCSPRSGDLSVYWYQQSLDQGLQFLIQYYNGEERAKGNILERFSAQQFPDLHSELNLSSLELGDSALYFCASSGSSGRTYNEQFFGPGTRLTVL.

The chain combines TRBV10-3 with TRBJ1-3, with unresolved D. This CDR3 is 10 amino acids long. CDR1 and CDR2 from the germline V gene are ENHRY and SYGVKD. The CDR3 DNA reads as TGTGTATCTTCTGGAAACACCATATATTTT. Translated, it gives CVSSGNTIYF.

The chain uses TRBV5-4 and TRBJ2-2, with 9 bases identical to TRBD1. CDR3 length: 16 residues. Per germline, CDR1 SGHNT and CDR2 YYREEE (reference sequence). Trimming at V came to 3 bases and at J to 2 bases, leaving 5 bases not matched to a gene. In DNA, the CDR3 is TGTGCCAGCAGCTGGGGGGACAGGGCAAACACCGGGGAGCTGTTTTTT. Its protein is CASSWGDRANTGELFF.

In this sample, this clone turned up a few times. The V call is TRBV5-1, the J call TRBJ1-3, with unresolved D. V was clipped by 7 bases and J by 0 bases, with 5 bases between them. The CDR3 extends over 12 amino acids. From germline, CDR1 is SGHRS and CDR2 YFSETQ. In DNA form, the CDR3 reads TGCGCCAGCCGGTCCTCTGGAAACACCATATATTTT. This encodes CASRSSGNTIYF. The full variable domain, with the rest looked up from reference TRBV5-1 and TRBJ1-3, is KAGVTQTPRYLIKTRGQQVTLSCSPISGHRSVSWYQQTPGQGLQFLFEYFSETQRNKGNFPGRFSGRQFSNSRSEMNVSTLELGDSALYLCASRSSGNTIYFGEGSWLTVV.

The chain uses TRBV28 and TRBJ1-2, with D maybe TRBD1 (6 bases). The CDR3 is 16 amino acids. Germline CDR1 MDHEN, CDR2 SYDVKM. V was clipped by 7 bases and J by 1 base, with 19 bases between them. The CDR3 loop is CASTSGGGSFNYGYTF. In nucleotides, the CDR3 is TGTGCCAGCACCTCAGGTGGGGGCAGTTTTAACTATGGCTACACCTTC.

The chain links TRBV2 to TRBJ1-2; 9 bases align to TRBD1. This CDR3 is 16 amino acids long. CDR1 is SNHLY and CDR2 is FYNNEI in the germline V gene. V lost 6 bases to trimming and J lost 4 bases; unmatched junction nucleotides: 12. CDR3 coding DNA: TGTGCCAGCAGCTGGACAGGGGCGACGTCTGGCTATGGCTACACCTTC. This encodes CASSWTGATSGYGYTF.

On this clone itself: The junction shows a germline mismatch at one end, possibly a read error. The chain joins TRBV5-1 to TRBJ1-1, with TRBD1 as a possible D gene (6 bases). Germline V gives CDR1 SGHRS, CDR2 YFSETQ. This CDR3 has 13 residues. The chain's CDR3 is CASSPDRTTDAFF. The CDR3 nucleotides read TGCGCCAGCAGCCCGGACAGAACCACTGACGCTTTCTTT.

The gene calls are TRBV28 and TRBJ1-1; D is undetermined. The CDR3 extends over 15 amino acids. V was pared by 2 bases and J by 0 bases, with 10 bases between. Germline assignment: CDR1 MDHEN and CDR2 SYDVKM. CDR3 nucleotide sequence: TGTGCCAGCAGTTTACCCCCGGGAATGAACACTGAAGCTTTCTTT. Its protein is CASSLPPGMNTEAFF.

The chain is built from TRBV4-1 and TRBJ2-1, with D possibly TRBD2 on 5 matching bases. Trimming took off 8 bases at V and 5 bases at J, with 19 bases between the two ends. Germline CDR1 reads MGHRA; CDR2 reads YSYEKL. This CDR3 spans 15 amino acids. CDR3 sequence: CASSEFGQEDNEQFF. CDR3 DNA: TGCGCCAGCTCAGAGTTCGGGCAGGAGGACAATGAGCAGTTCTTC.

This sequence joins TRBV9 and TRBJ2-2, with 9 bases that match TRBD2. The CDR3 consists of 14 residues. CDR1 and CDR2 (germline): SGDLS, YYNGEE. Trimming removed 3 bases from V and 5 bases from J; junction bases left unmatched: 2. Here the CDR3 DNA reads TGTGCCAGCAGCGGGACTAGCGATACCGGGGAGCTGTTTTTT. Encoded protein: CASSGTSDTGELFF.

In nucleotides, the CDR3 is TGTGCCAGCAGCTTATCGGGTAGCCGTTACAATCAGCCCCAGCATTTT. This translates into CASSLSGSRYNQPQHF. The chain employs TRBV7-6 and TRBJ1-5; no firm D call. This CDR3 region has 16 residues. The germline V gene encodes CDR1 SGHVS and CDR2 FNYEAQ. Trimming left V 2 bases short and J 3 bases short, with 14 bases between.

This chain connects TRBV6-1 to TRBJ2-1; the match to TRBD2 covers 8 bases. CDR1 is MNHNS, CDR2 SASEGT, per germline. CDR3 size: 13 residues. Trimming took 2 bases from V and 9 from J; bases not matched to a gene: 3. CDR3 bases: TGTGCCAGCAGTGAAAGGGCGGGAGGTGAGCAGTTCTTC. Protein sequence: CASSERAGGEQFF.

The V and J genes are TRBV5-4 and TRBJ2-3; TRBD1 agrees at 7 bases. CDR1 and CDR2 from the germline V gene are SGHNT and YYREEE (reference sequence). This CDR3 comprises 17 residues. J lost 2 bases, V lost 4 bases, and 13 bases had no gene match. The chain's CDR3 is CASSLTGTESYTDTQYF. In DNA, the CDR3 is TGTGCCAGCAGCCTCACCGGGACAGAGAGTTACACAGATACGCAGTATTTT.

The rearrangement links TRBV28 to TRBJ1-2, with 12 bases lining up with TRBD1. Unmatched junction bases numbered 11, after V lost 4 bases and J lost 5 bases. The CDR3 is made up of 17 amino acids. Germline loops: CDR1 MDHEN, CDR2 SYDVKM. The CDR3 DNA reads TGTGCCAGCAGTTCCCACCGGGACAGGGGGCGTGGGTATGGCTACACCTTC. It encodes CASSSHRDRGRGYGYTF.

As regards this clone: One junction end disagrees with the germline gene, perhaps due to a read error. This sequence joins TRBV7-2 and TRBJ1-5; TRBD1 aligns across 7 bases. The CDR3 has 13 amino acids. The germline CDR1 and CDR2 sequences are SGHTA and FQGNSA. CDR3: CASSLTTGPTRWF. In DNA form, the CDR3 reads TGTGCCAGCAGCTTAACGACAGGGCCCACGAGATGGTTT.